This TCR beta chain emerged from a study of T cell responses to AZD1222 COVID-19 vaccine (dated by TCRdb to the early 2020s). In the study overall: AZD1222 recipients with second doses at about 4 weeks or about 12 weeks were pooled, because spike-specific TCR depth and breadth did not differ between schedules. TCR sequencing was performed for about 250 trial participants, of whom about 200 were given two doses of AZD1222 and around 25 were given two doses of MenACWY control vaccine. Trial participants were enrolled into age subgroups of 18-55, 56-69 and 70-plus years, which contained around 150, 29 and 61 TCR-sequenced participants, respectively. The paper's findings and limits, for the study overall: The vaccine-associated CD4 TCRs covered the entire spike protein, and the dominant responses fell in regions 160-218 and 743-854. Most participants were white British and females outnumbered males, and the authors suggested that clonal diversity may have been underestimated. Epitopes outside the regions mutated in the B.1.351 and B.1.1.7 variants were reportedly recognized by nearly half of the unique spike-specific TCRs. Because no samples from the day 14 peak response were available, repertoires could be characterized only after the peak T cell response. The 56-69-year group was small, and its depth increase did not reach significance, likely because of low power. Conclusions about previously exposed vaccinees were limited because only a handful of AZD1222 recipients were SARS-CoV-2 seropositive at baseline. After two AZD1222 doses, both the breadth and the depth of spike-specific TCRs were significantly higher than at day 0 and than in MenACWY recipients.

In light of the paper, this sample's time point label describes: baseline before first vaccination. The vaccinee samples were drawn from two UK trials, COV001 and COV002, one of which was a single-blind randomized controlled phase 2/3 trial testing AZD1222 (ChAdOx1 nCoV-19) in healthy adults. For TCRbeta chain sequencing, PBMC samples were collected from trial participants at day 0 and at day 28 after the second dose. Based on the germline V gene, the CDR1 and CDR2 sequences are MNHEY and SVGAGI. Between the V and J ends, shortened by 7 bases and 4 bases respectively, the junction contains 7 bases. Counted from cysteine to phenylalanine, this CDR3 has 11 amino acids. Just CDR3 DNA is preserved here, 33 bases in frame from base 1. This clone was picked up one time. The antigen it binds to is not known. No qualities accompany the bases; no much larger clone lies one base away. The CDR3 regions of human TCRbeta chains were subjected to immunosequencing. The authors processed their data as follows. Repertoire TCRs were matched against a reference library of SARS-CoV-2-specific TCRs generated with the MIRA antigen-specificity platform. Breadth was defined as the fraction of unique TCRs that were SARS-CoV-2-associated. Depth was defined as the fraction of total T cells that were SARS-CoV-2-associated. Using the MIRA data, every spike-specific TCR was mapped to the spike region that the TCR reacted to and assigned to either a CD4 or a CD8 class. Log10-transformed breadth and depth values were compared by one-way ANOVA with Sidak's multiple comparisons tests. Here the immuneACCESS table is served through TCRdb, limited to in-frame sequences with V and J called. Missing clones are a known gap in these copies; in checked studies unresolved V genes cover under half, and the rest lacks a known reason. The DNA gave D and trimming, while V, J and clone size come from that table. The sample table records 90,000 to 150,000 clones; around 88% of these occur just once. Jointly, the top ten make up approximately 5.4% of the sample.

The clonotype comes from an adult in good health. Recombination joined TRBV6-5 with TRBJ1-1, with the identity of the D gene unclear. Sample: peripheral blood, taken on day 0 of AZD1222 vaccination. The CDR3 protein sequence reads: CASTAGTEAFF. The sequenced DNA is TGTGCCAGCACGGCCGGCACTGAAGCTTTCTTT.